The clone carrying this TCR beta chain has a handful of counts. Its specificity is unknown. The data belong to a study of early T cells in non-severe SARS-CoV-2 infection. Background on the study: The chains were unpaired, and the sequenced material was bulk RNA from unsorted whole blood.

Separate cDNA molecules each had unique molecular identifiers attached to them. TCRdb reprocessed the 5' RACE reads via MiXCR and lists one record per CDR3 protein. The top ten hold approximately 5.6% of the sample, which has about 46,000 distinct CDR3 sequences, approximately 5.9% seen once. The CDR3 spans 13 residues. The germline gives CDR1 GTSNPN, CDR2 SVGIG (reference sequence). Trimming cost V 4 bases and J 2 bases, with 11 bases left between them. Whole-study findings and limits: VDJdb matching, biased toward anti-spike CD8 responses, missed private and CD4 specificities.

The sample consisted of whole blood, taken at baseline. The genes are TRBV30 and TRBJ1-1; tentatively, D is TRBD1 (6 bases). This TCR was sampled from an adult who was a healthcare worker with PCR-confirmed SARS-CoV-2 infection or an uninfected control (not recorded which). CDR3 nucleotides: TGTGCCTGGATGTTAGGGGGTAACACTGAAGCTTTCTTT. Protein product: CAWMLGGNTEAFF.